Below, 7 T cell receptor beta chains from the same sample are listed, as sequenced in a study of CXCR3 chemokines and chemotherapy response in bladder cancer. TCRdb ran MiXCR on the PCR reads and lists one entry per CDR3 protein. The sample lists several thousand distinct CDR3 sequences, about an eighth occurring once. This sample was gathered from a patient whose treatment included neoadjuvant chemotherapy. These receptors originate from a human donor with bladder cancer that responded to neoadjuvant chemotherapy.

This clonotype showed up many times. The chain has TRBV24-1 and TRBJ2-7; possibly TRBD2 for D (5 bases). Germline loops: CDR1 KGHDR, CDR2 SFDVKD. The CDR3 covers 10 residues. Deletions cut 9 bases from V and 12 bases from J, with 14 bases between. The CDR3 DNA reads TGTGCCACCGGTCCTCACGAGGGGTACTTC. Translation: CATGPHEGYF.

This clonotype was picked up many times. The chain couples TRBV12-3 or TRBV12-4 to TRBJ1-5; perhaps TRBD1 as D (5 bases). V was pared by 5 bases and J by 3 bases, with 14 bases between. The length of the CDR3 is 15 residues. The CDR3, as DNA: TGTGCCAGCAGTCTATCGGGACGGGACAATCAGCCCCAGCATTTT. Residues: CASSLSGRDNQPQHF.

This clonotype was recorded at least ten times. The CDR3 DNA is TGTGCCAGCGGCGGGGGAAACACCGGGGAGCTGTTTTTT. It specifies CASGGGNTGELFF. The genes are TRBV7-2 and TRBJ2-2; TRBD2 aligns across 7 bases. Germline CDR1 SGHTA, CDR2 FQGNSA. The CDR3 sequence is 13 residues long. Unmatched junction bases numbered 2, after V lost 8 bases and J lost 2 bases.

This clonotype is medium-sized. The rearrangement links TRBV19 to TRBJ1-3, with D unclear. V dropped 7 bases and J dropped 0 bases, with 10 bases sitting between them. Per the germline V gene, CDR1 is LNHDA and CDR2 is SQIVND (reference sequence). The CDR3 runs to 14 residues. The CDR3 nucleotides are TGTGCCAGTAAATCGCAGTCCTCTGGAAACACCATATATTTT. This translates into CASKSQSSGNTIYF.

By sample fraction, this clonotype is medium-sized. As DNA, the CDR3 is TGTGCCAGCAGCTTAGTATCACCTCTCCAAGAGACCCAGTACTTC. Translated, it gives CASSLVSPLQETQYF. The chain combines TRBV7-9 with TRBJ2-5, with D hard to call. CDR1 and CDR2 (germline): SEHNR, FQNEAQ (reference sequence). The V and J ends lost 1 base and 1 base respectively, with 10 bases between them. This CDR3 has 15 amino acids.

By share of the sample, this clonotype is medium-sized (0.01 to 0.1%). The chain is built from TRBV6-6 and TRBJ2-1; no reliable D call. The V gene's germline CDR1 is MNHNY and CDR2 SVGAGI (reference sequence). V lost 2 bases and J 4 bases, leaving 12 bases between the germline ends. The CDR3 covers 15 residues. Written as DNA, the CDR3 is TGTGCCAGCAGTTACCCAAGTAACACATACAATGAGCAGTTCTTC. Encoded protein: CASSYPSNTYNEQFF.

This clonotype was picked up many times. The chain joins TRBV29-1 to TRBJ2-5, with a weak D call TRBD1 (6 bases). The CDR3 runs to 11 residues. Trimming shortened V by 7 bases and J by 2 bases, and 8 bases separated the two germline ends. Per the germline V gene, CDR1 is SQVTM and CDR2 is ANQGSEA. CDR3 bases: TGCAGCGGTGGGACACAAGAGACCCAGTACTTC. It translates to CSGGTQETQYF.